This T cell receptor beta chain was found in a study of memory CD4+ T cells and cytomegalovirus serostatus. General observations from the study: Of more than 150 reported CMV TCRbeta sequences, around 63 were found in memory CD4+ repertoires.

Germline V CDR1 and CDR2: SGHDT, YYEEEE. The ends lost 5 bases at V and 4 bases at J; junction bases unmatched: 11. The CDR3 contains 16 residues. As regards this clone: As yet, its antigen is unknown.

TCRdb keeps only in-frame clones here, not all; method: immunoSEQ multiplex PCR. The data show 45,000 to 50,000 clones, over 75% seen once. The sort gate was single viable CD3+CD4+CD8-CD45RO+ cells for memory CD4+ T cells. The specimen sequenced was memory CD4+ T cells from blood. The source of this sequence is an adult in good health and CMV-seronegative. This chain uses TRBV5-6 with TRBJ2-5, with 10 nucleotides matching TRBD1. The CDR3 region has the DNA TGTGCCAGCAGTTTACCGGGACAGGGGAGAGGAGAGACCCAGTACTTC. Translation gives CASSLPGQGRGETQYF.